This T cell receptor beta chain originates from a study of blood T cell repertoires in COVID-19 (dated by TCRdb to 2019 to 2021). For the study in its entirety: Samples covering the acute and convalescent phases of COVID-19 were provided by collaborators in the United States, Italy and Spain. The prospective study material was composed of cDNA or gDNA derived from T cells, B-cell-depleted T cells, or PBMCs. Deeply sampled blood TCRbeta repertoires from subjects exposed to, actively infected with, or recovered from COVID-19 were included in the dataset. The repertoires were released in a freely available public database intended as a resource for research on the immune response to SARS-CoV-2. The samples were drawn from two sources: the first 160 participants of the ongoing ImmuneRACE study, and fewer than 1,500 subjects contributed by 6 global collaborators. Sample metadata almost always included a de-identified subject ID, COVID-19 status, age in years and sex. Where available, HLA class I and class II types were obtained from metadata supplied by the sample provider rather than from assay-based typing.

The immunoSEQ Assay, a bias-controlled multiplex PCR, was used to amplify TCRbeta CDR3 regions from genomic DNA. The authors' analysis ran thus. Nucleated cell counts per sample were estimated from amplification of reference gene primers within the assay. Sequence reads were collapsed and filtered to measure the absolute abundance of every unique TCRbeta CDR3 rearrangement. For each sample, productive Simpson clonality was calculated as the square root of Simpson's diversity index over productive rearrangements. Imported from immuneACCESS, the table was reduced by TCRdb to in-frame sequences with V and J called. These copies leave out some clones; in studies compared against another copy, an unresolved V gene accounts for under half, and the cause of the remainder is not known. D and trimming were read from the DNA, whereas the V and J calls and clone size are those reported in that table. This sample comprises roughly 300,000 clones, more than 90% of them detected only once. Roughly 18% of the sample comes from the top ten.

Comment on this clone: Its target antigen remains unknown. No base quality information exists; no much larger clone differs at one position.

Participants in the prospective study were aged about 18 to 90 years, lived in over 20 United States geographic areas, and enrolled through a virtual design. In the prospective study, participants were assigned to cohorts based on the clinical history participants reported in a screening survey and a study questionnaire. Recovered participants in ImmuneRACE Cohort 3 were defined by two consecutive negative NP/OP PCR tests, clearance by a healthcare professional, or resolution of symptoms. Mobile phlebotomists in the prospective study collected whole blood, serum and a nasopharyngeal or oropharyngeal swab from every participant. Prospective study participants could optionally give additional blood draws and questionnaires over an approximately 2-month period. Before DNA extraction, prospective study blood samples were shipped either frozen or at room temperature. For this chain, trimming is 4 bases at the V end and 0 bases at the J end, and the number of junction bases without a gene match is 5. In the germline V gene, CDR1 corresponds to SGHVS and CDR2 to FQNEAQ. The CDR3 starts with the cysteine, ends with the phenylalanine, and has 16 residues. Here the CDR3 DNA is all that survives: 48 bases in frame from base 1.

Broad study findings and their caveats: How much clinical and demographic metadata was included differed by source and by participant, and the metadata was provided uncurated.

The sequence joins TRBV7-8 to TRBJ2-1; TRBD2 agrees with 8 junctional bases. Sequenced: PBMCs or T cells enriched from blood (not recorded which). The TCR was taken from a woman younger than 45 who had recovered from COVID-19. The sequence in DNA is TGTGCCAGCAGCTCCTCGGGGGGGATCTCCTACAATGAGCAGTTCTTC. This yields the protein CASSSSGGISYNEQFF.